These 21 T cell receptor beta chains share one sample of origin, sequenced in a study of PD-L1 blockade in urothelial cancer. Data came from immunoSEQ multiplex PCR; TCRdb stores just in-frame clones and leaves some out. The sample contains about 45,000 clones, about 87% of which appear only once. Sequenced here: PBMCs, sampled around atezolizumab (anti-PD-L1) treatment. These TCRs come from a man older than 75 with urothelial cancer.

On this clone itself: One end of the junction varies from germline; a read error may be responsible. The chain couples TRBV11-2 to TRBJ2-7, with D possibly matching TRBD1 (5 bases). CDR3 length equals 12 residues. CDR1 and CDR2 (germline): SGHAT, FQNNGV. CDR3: CASSSGSSEQYF. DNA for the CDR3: TGTGCCAGCAGCTCAGGGTCCTCCGAGCAGTACTTC.

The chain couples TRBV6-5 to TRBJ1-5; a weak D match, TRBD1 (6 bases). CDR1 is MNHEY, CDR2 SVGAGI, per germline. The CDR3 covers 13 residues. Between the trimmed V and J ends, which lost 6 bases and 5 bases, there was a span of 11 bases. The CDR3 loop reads CASSRGGYQPQHF. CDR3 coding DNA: TGTGCCAGCAGCCGGGGGGGCTATCAGCCCCAGCATTTT.

The CDR3 DNA reads as TGCAGCGTTTGGAAGGGGGCTAGCACAGATACGCAGTATTTT. Translation gives CSVWKGASTDTQYF. This sequence joins TRBV29-1 and TRBJ2-3; 7 nucleotides match TRBD1. Germline V CDR1 and CDR2: SQVTM, ANQGSEA. V gave up 5 bases and J gave up 0 bases; unmatched junction bases: 5. This CDR3 has 14 residues.

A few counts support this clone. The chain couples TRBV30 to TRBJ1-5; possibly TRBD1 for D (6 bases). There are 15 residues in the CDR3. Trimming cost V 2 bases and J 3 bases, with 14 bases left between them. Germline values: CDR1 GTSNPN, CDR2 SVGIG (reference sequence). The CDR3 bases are TGTGCCTGGAGTCTCACGCAGGGGTTCAATCAGCCCCAGCATTTT. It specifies CAWSLTQGFNQPQHF.

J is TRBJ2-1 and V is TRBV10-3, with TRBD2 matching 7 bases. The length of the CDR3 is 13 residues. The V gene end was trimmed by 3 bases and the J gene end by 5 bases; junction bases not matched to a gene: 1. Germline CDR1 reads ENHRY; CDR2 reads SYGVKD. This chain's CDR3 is CAISDGTNNEQFF. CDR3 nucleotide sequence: TGTGCCATCAGTGATGGGACTAACAATGAGCAGTTCTTC.

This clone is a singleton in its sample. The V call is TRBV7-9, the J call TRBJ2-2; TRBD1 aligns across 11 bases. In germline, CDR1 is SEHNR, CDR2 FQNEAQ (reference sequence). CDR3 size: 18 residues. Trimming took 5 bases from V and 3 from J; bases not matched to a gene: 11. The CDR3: CASSPSRTGGLYTGELFF. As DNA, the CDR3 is TGTGCCAGCAGCCCAAGCCGGACAGGGGGCTTGTACACCGGGGAGCTGTTTTTT.

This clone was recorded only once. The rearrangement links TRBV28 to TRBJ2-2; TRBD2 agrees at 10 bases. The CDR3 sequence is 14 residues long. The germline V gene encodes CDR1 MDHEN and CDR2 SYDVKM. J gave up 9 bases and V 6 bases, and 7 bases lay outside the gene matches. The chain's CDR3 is CASSSLAGVRELFF. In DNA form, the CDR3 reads TGTGCCAGCAGCTCTCTAGCGGGAGTCCGGGAGCTGTTTTTT.

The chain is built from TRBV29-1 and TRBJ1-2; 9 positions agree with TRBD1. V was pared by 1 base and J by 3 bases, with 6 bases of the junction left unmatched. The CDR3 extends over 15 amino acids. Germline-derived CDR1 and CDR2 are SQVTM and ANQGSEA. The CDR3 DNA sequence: TGCAGCGTTGAAGGGGACAGGGAAGGGGACTATGGCTACACCTTC. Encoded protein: CSVEGDREGDYGYTF.

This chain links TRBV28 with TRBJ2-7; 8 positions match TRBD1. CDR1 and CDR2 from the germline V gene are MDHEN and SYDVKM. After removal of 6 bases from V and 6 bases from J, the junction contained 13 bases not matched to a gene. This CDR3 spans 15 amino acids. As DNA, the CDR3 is TGTGCCAGCAGAGCTGGACAGGGTCTCTCACGCGAGCAGTACTTC. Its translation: CASRAGQGLSREQYF.

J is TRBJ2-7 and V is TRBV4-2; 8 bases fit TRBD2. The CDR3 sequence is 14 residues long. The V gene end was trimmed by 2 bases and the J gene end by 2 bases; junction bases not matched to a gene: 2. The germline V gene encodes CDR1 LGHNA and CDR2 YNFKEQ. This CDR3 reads CASSQTGGPYEQYF. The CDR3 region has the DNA TGTGCCAGCAGCCAAACGGGAGGGCCCTACGAGCAGTACTTC.

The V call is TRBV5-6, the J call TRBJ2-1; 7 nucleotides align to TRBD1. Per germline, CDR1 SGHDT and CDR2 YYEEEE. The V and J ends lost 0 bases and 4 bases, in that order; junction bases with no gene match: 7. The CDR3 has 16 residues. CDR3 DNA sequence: TGTGCCAGCAGCTTGGACAGGGGTTCCGGATACAATGAGCAGTTCTTC. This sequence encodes CASSLDRGSGYNEQFF. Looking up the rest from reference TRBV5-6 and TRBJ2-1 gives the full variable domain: DAGVTQSPTHLIKTRGQQVTLRCSPKSGHDTVSWYQQALGQGPQFIFQYYEEEERQRGNFPDRFSGHQFPNYSSELNVNALLLGDSALYLCASSLDRGSGYNEQFFGPGTRLTVL.

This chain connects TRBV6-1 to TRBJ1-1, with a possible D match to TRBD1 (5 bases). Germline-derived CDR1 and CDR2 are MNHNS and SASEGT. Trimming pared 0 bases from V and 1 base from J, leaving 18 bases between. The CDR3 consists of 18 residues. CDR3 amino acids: CASSEALAGIDRNTEAFF. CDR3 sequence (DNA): TGTGCCAGCAGTGAAGCTCTGGCTGGAATCGACAGGAACACTGAAGCTTTCTTT.

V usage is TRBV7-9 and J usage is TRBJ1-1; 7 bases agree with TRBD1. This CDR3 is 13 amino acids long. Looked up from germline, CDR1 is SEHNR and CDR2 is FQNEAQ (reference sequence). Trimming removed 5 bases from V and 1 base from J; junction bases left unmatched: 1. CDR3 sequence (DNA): TGTGCCAGCAGCCGGGACAGGAACACTGAAGCTTTCTTT. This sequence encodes CASSRDRNTEAFF.

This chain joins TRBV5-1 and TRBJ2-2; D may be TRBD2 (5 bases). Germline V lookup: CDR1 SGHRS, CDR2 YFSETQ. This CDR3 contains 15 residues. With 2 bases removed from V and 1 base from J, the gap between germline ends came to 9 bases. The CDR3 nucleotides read TGCGCCAGCAGCTTTACCGGGATGAACACCGGGGAGCTGTTTTTT. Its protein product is CASSFTGMNTGELFF.

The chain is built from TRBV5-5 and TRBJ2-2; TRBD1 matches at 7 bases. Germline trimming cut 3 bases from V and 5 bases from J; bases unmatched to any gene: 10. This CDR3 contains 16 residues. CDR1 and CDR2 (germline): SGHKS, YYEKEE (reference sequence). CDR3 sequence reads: CASSSVTGLGTGELFF. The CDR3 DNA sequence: TGTGCCAGCAGCTCCGTGACAGGGTTAGGTACCGGGGAGCTGTTTTTT.

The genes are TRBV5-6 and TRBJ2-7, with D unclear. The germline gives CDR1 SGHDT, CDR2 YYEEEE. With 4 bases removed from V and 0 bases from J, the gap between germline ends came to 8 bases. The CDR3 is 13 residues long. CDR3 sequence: CASSRDNSYEQYF. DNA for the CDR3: TGTGCCAGCAGCCGCGACAACTCCTACGAGCAGTACTTC. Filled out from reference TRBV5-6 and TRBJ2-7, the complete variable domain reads DAGVTQSPTHLIKTRGQQVTLRCSPKSGHDTVSWYQQALGQGPQFIFQYYEEEERQRGNFPDRFSGHQFPNYSSELNVNALLLGDSALYLCASSRDNSYEQYFGPGTRLTVT.

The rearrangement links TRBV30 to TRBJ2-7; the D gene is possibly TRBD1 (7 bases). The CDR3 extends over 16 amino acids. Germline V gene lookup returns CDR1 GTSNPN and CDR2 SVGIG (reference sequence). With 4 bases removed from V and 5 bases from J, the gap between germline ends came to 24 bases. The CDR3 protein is CAWTETGRGTANEQYF. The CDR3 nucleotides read TGTGCCTGGACCGAGACAGGGCGCGGGACGGCGAACGAGCAGTACTTC.

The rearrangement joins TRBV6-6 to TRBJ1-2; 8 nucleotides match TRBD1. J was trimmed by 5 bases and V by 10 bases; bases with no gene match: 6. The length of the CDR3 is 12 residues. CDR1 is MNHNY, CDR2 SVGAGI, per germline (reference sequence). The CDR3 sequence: CATAQGAYGYTF. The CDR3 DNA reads TGTGCCACCGCTCAGGGGGCTTATGGCTACACCTTC.

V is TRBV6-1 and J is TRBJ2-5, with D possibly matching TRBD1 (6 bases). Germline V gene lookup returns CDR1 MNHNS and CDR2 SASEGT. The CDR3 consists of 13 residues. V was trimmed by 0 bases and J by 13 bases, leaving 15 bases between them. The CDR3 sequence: CASSEALQGTSYF. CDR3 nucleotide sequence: TGTGCCAGCAGTGAAGCGCTTCAAGGGACATCGTACTTC.

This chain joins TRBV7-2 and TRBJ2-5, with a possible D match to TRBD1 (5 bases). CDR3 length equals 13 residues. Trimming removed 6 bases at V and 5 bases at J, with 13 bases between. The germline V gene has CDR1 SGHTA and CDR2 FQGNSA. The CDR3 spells CASSFPRVETQYF. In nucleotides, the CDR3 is TGTGCCAGCAGTTTCCCCAGGGTGGAGACCCAGTACTTC.

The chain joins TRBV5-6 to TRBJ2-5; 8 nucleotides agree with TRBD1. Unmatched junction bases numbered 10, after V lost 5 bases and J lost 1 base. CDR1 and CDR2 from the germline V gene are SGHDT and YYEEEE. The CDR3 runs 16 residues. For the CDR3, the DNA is TGTGCCAGCAGTCACGGGACAGGCACTCTCCAAGAGACCCAGTACTTC. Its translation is CASSHGTGTLQETQYF.